Listed here is a single T cell receptor beta chain. This entry is derived from a study of blood T cell repertoires in COVID-19. CDR1 and CDR2 (germline): SGHTA, FQGNSA. The CDR3 covers 16 residues. Trimming cost V 0 bases and J 2 bases, with 13 bases left between them. Per the study methods: Estimation of nucleated cell counts relied on the amplification of reference gene primers. Clones were sequenced by immunoSEQ multiplex PCR, and TCRdb holds only the in-frame ones, with some missing. D and trimming come from the DNA, and the V and J calls and clone size come from that table. The repertoire holds roughly 150,000 clones, with 87% as singletons.

This TCR was sampled from a human donor in a cohort sampled during active COVID-19. Sequences were obtained from peripheral blood. This chain links TRBV7-2 with TRBJ1-2; possibly TRBD1 for D (5 bases). The CDR3 sequence is CASSLAGGNSNYGYTF. In DNA, the CDR3 is TGTGCCAGCAGCTTAGCGGGGGGGAACTCAAACTATGGCTACACCTTC. Variable domain in full (rest from reference TRBV7-2 and TRBJ1-2): GAGVSQSPSNKVTEKGKDVELRCDPISGHTALYWYRQSLGQGLEFLIYFQGNSAPDKSGLPSDRFSAERTGGSVSTLTIQRTQQEDSAVYLCASSLAGGNSNYGYTFGSGTRLTVV.